This is a list of T cell receptor beta chains from one sample in a study of shared clonotypes between healthy human individuals. Assay: immunoSEQ multiplex PCR; the TCRdb copy retains only in-frame clones and omits some. The repertoire holds some 1,100,000 clones, 70% to 80% seen once, with approximately 0.52% in the top ten. Sequences were obtained from memory CD4+ T cells from PBMCs. The receptors derive from a man aged 18 to 35 in good health. Some clones in this sample may be carry-over from other donors' samples. Both conserved end residues are part of each CDR3. D genes are given only for firm matches. The size of a clone is reported for some rows only, either as once, few or many, or as a class for expanded clones.

v_gene: TRBV2; j_gene: TRBJ2-2; abundance: -; d_gene: TRBD1; CDR3aa: CASSGQGRAGTGELFF; CDR3nt: TGTGCCAGCAGTGGACAGGGGAGAGCTGGGACCGGGGAGCTGTTTTTT
v_gene: TRBV28; j_gene: TRBJ1-4; abundance: -; d_gene: -; CDR3aa: CASSLVAAGRLATNEKLFF; CDR3nt: TGTGCCAGCAGTTTAGTCGCGGCAGGGCGACTCGCAACTAATGAAAAACTGTTTTTT
v_gene: TRBV6-5; j_gene: TRBJ1-4; abundance: -; d_gene: TRBD1; CDR3aa: CASSRDRNLEKLFF; CDR3nt: TGTGCCAGCAGCAGGGACAGGAACCTTGAAAAACTGTTTTTT
v_gene: TRBV12-5; j_gene: TRBJ1-1; abundance: many; d_gene: TRBD1; CDR3aa: CASGWTGQGKTEAFF; CDR3nt: TGTGCTAGTGGTTGGACGGGACAGGGAAAGACTGAAGCTTTCTTT
v_gene: TRBV28; j_gene: TRBJ1-2; abundance: -; d_gene: -; CDR3aa: CASSLSGNGQFYYGYTF; CDR3nt: TGTGCCAGCAGTTTATCCGGGAACGGCCAGTTCTACTATGGCTACACCTTC
v_gene: TRBV11-2; j_gene: TRBJ1-3; abundance: -; d_gene: -; CDR3aa: CASSQVGRNTIYF; CDR3nt: TGTGCCAGCAGCCAGGTTGGTCGAAACACCATATATTTT
v_gene: TRBV28; j_gene: TRBJ2-5; abundance: -; d_gene: -; CDR3aa: CASSLSGSRYF; CDR3nt: TGTGCCAGCAGTTTGTCGGGGAGTAGGTACTTC
v_gene: TRBV28; j_gene: TRBJ2-1; abundance: -; d_gene: TRBD2; CDR3aa: CASSRTSGRNEQFF; CDR3nt: TGTGCCAGCAGCCGAACTAGCGGGAGGAATGAGCAGTTCTTC
v_gene: TRBV28; j_gene: TRBJ1-2; abundance: -; d_gene: -; CDR3aa: CASSFAGPRYGYTF; CDR3nt: TGTGCCAGCAGTTTCGCAGGGCCTCGGTATGGCTACACCTTC
v_gene: TRBV5-4; j_gene: TRBJ2-1; abundance: -; d_gene: -; CDR3aa: CASTRPDNEQFF; CDR3nt: TGTGCCAGCACGAGACCCGACAATGAGCAGTTCTTC
v_gene: TRBV6-1; j_gene: TRBJ2-2; abundance: -; d_gene: -; CDR3aa: CASSEAKGTHTGELFF; CDR3nt: TGTGCCAGCAGTGAGGCGAAAGGGACCCACACCGGGGAGCTGTTTTTT
v_gene: TRBV2; j_gene: TRBJ2-2; abundance: -; d_gene: -; CDR3aa: CASRGKGRNTGELFF; CDR3nt: TGTGCCAGCAGGGGGAAAGGGCGGAACACCGGGGAGCTGTTTTTT
v_gene: TRBV28; j_gene: TRBJ2-3; abundance: once; d_gene: -; CDR3aa: CASSLRTFTDTQYF; CDR3nt: TGTGCCAGCAGTTTACGAACCTTCACAGATACGCAGTATTTT